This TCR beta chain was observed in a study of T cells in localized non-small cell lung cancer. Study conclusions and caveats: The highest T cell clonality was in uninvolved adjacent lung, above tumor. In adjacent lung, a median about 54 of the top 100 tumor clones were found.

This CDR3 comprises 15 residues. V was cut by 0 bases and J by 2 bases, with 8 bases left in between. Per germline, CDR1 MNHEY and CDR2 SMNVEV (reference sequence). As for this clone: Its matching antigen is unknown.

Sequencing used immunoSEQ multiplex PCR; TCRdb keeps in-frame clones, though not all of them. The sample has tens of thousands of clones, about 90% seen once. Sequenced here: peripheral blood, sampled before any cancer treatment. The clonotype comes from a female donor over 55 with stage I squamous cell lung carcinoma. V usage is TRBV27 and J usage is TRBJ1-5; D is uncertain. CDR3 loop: CASSLSGLGNQPQHF. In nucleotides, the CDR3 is TGTGCCAGCAGTTTATCAGGGTTGGGCAATCAGCCCCAGCATTTT.